This T cell receptor (beta chain) was sequenced for a study of OX40 agonist ivuxolimab in advanced cancers. The CDR3 is made up of 17 amino acids. The J segment lost 4 bases and the V segment lost 0 bases, leaving 7 bases of the junction unmatched. Germline V CDR1 and CDR2: SEHNR, FQNEAQ (reference sequence). Produced via immunoSEQ multiplex PCR; TCRdb's table is partial and in-frame only. The table has some 78,000 clones, 86% seen once; the top ten hold approximately 0.99%. Specimen: CD4+ or CD8+ T cells sorted from blood, collected in a trial of the OX40 agonist ivuxolimab. The sequence was collected from an adult with an advanced solid tumor such as melanoma, head and neck, liver or kidney cancer. The chain combines TRBV7-9 with TRBJ2-5; 11 bases fit TRBD1. As DNA, the CDR3 is TGTGCCAGCAGCTTAGCCGTAGTGGGACAGGGGGGAGAGACCCAGTACTTC. Amino acids: CASSLAVVGQGGETQYF.